The 15 T cell receptor beta chains below were found in one sample sequenced in a study of CD8+CD57+ T cells in acquired aplastic anemia. Genomic DNA was employed as the template in profiling TCR beta VDJ and CDR3. TCRdb recomputed calls from the reads with MiXCR, one row per CDR3 protein. The sample lists around 130,000 distinct CDR3 sequences, 50% to 60% seen once, with 25% to 30% in the top ten. Only patients with CD8+CD57+ cell expansion on flow cytometry were chosen for sequencing. Sequencing was carried out using sorted CD4+, CD8+, or CD8+CD57+ T cells (not recorded which) from PBMCs. The source of these receptors is a human donor with aplastic anemia.

The chain links TRBV20-1 to TRBJ2-3, with a tentative D call TRBD2 (7 bases). Germline V gives CDR1 DFQATT, CDR2 SNEGSKA (reference sequence). V lost 6 bases and J 0 bases, leaving 13 bases between the germline ends. The CDR3 is 14 residues long. CDR3 in amino acids: CSAGGAGSTDTQYF. The DNA for the CDR3 is TGCAGTGCGGGGGGGGCCGGGAGCACAGATACGCAGTATTTT.

The chain has TRBV12-3 or TRBV12-4 and TRBJ2-5, with D possibly TRBD2 on 6 matching bases. The length of the CDR3 is 13 residues. V was clipped by 8 bases and J by 4 bases, with 14 bases between them. The CDR3 coding sequence is TGTGCCAGCGGGCGACTAGTAGGAGAGACCCAGTACTTC. This translates into CASGRLVGETQYF.

This sequence joins TRBV25-1 and TRBJ1-2; TRBD1 might be the D (6 bases). The CDR3 is 19 amino acids. Trimming pared 4 bases from V and 0 bases from J, leaving 24 bases between. The germline V gene encodes CDR1 MGHDK and CDR2 SYGVNS. The CDR3 loop is CASSGLRTVGTTTNYGYTF. The DNA of the CDR3 is TGTGCCAGCAGTGGATTACGAACAGTGGGGACAACCACTAACTATGGCTACACCTTC.

V usage is TRBV2 and J usage is TRBJ2-1; D is perhaps TRBD1 or TRBD2 (5 bases each). Trimming stripped 6 bases from V and 0 bases from J, with 12 bases between. Germline values: CDR1 SNHLY, CDR2 FYNNEI. The CDR3 totals 15 residues. CDR3 sequence reads: CASSGDRRSYNEQFF. The CDR3 coding sequence is TGTGCCAGCAGCGGGGACCGCCGCTCCTACAATGAGCAGTTCTTC.

V usage is TRBV24-1 and J usage is TRBJ2-5; D remains ambiguous. This CDR3 is built from 13 residues. Germline lookup yields CDR1 KGHDR and CDR2 SFDVKD. Deletions cut 3 bases from V and 7 bases from J, with 11 bases between. In DNA form, the CDR3 reads TGTGCCACCAGTGATCCACCCTTCGCGACCCAGTACTTC. Its translation is CATSDPPFATQYF.

Regarding this clonotype: A much larger clone differs from this one at a single base, so this may be a read error. The chain has TRBV11-2 and TRBJ2-1; no clear D gene. Germline V lookup: CDR1 SGHAT, CDR2 FQNNGV. The CDR3 loop spans 17 amino acids. Written as DNA, the CDR3 is TGTGCCAGCAGCTTAGTGGGGTCGATGAGCTCCTGCAATGAGCAGTTCTTC. Translation gives CASSLVGSMSSCNEQFF.

CDR3 DNA sequence: TGTGCCAGCAGCCAAAGCCTAGCGGGGGGAAACCAAGAGACCCAGTACTTC. This codes for CASSQSLAGGNQETQYF. This rearrangement joins TRBV3-1 to TRBJ2-5; 11 bases fit TRBD2. Germline CDR1 and CDR2: LGHDT and YNNKEL (reference sequence). The CDR3 has 17 amino acids. The V segment lost 2 bases and the J segment 0 bases; nucleotides outside the gene matches: 5.

V gene TRBV5-1 combines with J gene TRBJ1-1; D remains ambiguous. CDR1 and CDR2 from the germline V gene are SGHRS and YFSETQ. V was cut by 6 bases and J by 8 bases, with 23 bases left in between. CDR3 length: 15 residues. CDR3 coding DNA: TGCGCCAGCAAGGGCTGGAGGCGTGGAAGGGTGGAAGCTTTCTTT. Encoded protein: CASKGWRRGRVEAFF. The whole variable domain, filled in from reference TRBV5-1 and TRBJ1-1, reads KAGVTQTPRYLIKTRGQQVTLSCSPISGHRSVSWYQQTPGQGLQFLFEYFSETQRNKGNFPGRFSGRQFSNSRSEMNVSTLELGDSALYLCASKGWRRGRVEAFFGQGTRLTVV.

The table lists this clonotype with a few counts. V and J are TRBV7-2 and TRBJ2-7; D possibly corresponds to TRBD2 (6 bases). Germline V lookup: CDR1 SGHTA, CDR2 FQGNSA. V was pared by 5 bases and J by 4 bases, with 9 bases between. The CDR3 runs to 12 residues. The CDR3 DNA follows: TGTGCCAGCAGCCCCGCGGGGTACGAGCAGTACTTC. This sequence encodes CASSPAGYEQYF. Supplemented by reference TRBV7-2 and TRBJ2-7, the full variable domain reads GAGVSQSPSNKVTEKGKDVELRCDPISGHTALYWYRQSLGQGLEFLIYFQGNSAPDKSGLPSDRFSAERTGGSVSTLTIQRTQQEDSAVYLCASSPAGYEQYFGPGTRLTVT.

The rearrangement links TRBV7-9 to TRBJ2-7; 8 bases agree with TRBD2. Trimming took 5 bases from V and 1 from J; bases not matched to a gene: 10. CDR3 size: 16 residues. The germline V gene encodes CDR1 SEHNR and CDR2 FQNEAQ (reference sequence). The CDR3 DNA is TGTGCCAGCAGCCTCGTCTCCGGGACTAGTTCCTACGAGCAGTACTTC. Translating gives CASSLVSGTSSYEQYF.

This clonotype was recorded a few times. The J gene is TRBJ1-2, the V gene TRBV15, with no clear D. Germline-derived CDR1 and CDR2 are LNHNV and YYDKDF (reference sequence). The CDR3 contains 12 residues. V was clipped by 0 bases and J by 8 bases, with 7 bases between them. The CDR3 nucleotides read TGTGCCACCAGCAGAGATGACTCCGGCTACACCTTC. Amino acid sequence: CATSRDDSGYTF.

This clonotype came up many times. The V and J genes are TRBV6-5 and TRBJ2-1, with D tentatively TRBD1 (5 bases). The germline gives CDR1 MNHEY, CDR2 SVGAGI. Trimming left V 0 bases short and J 0 bases short, with 9 bases between. The CDR3 has 16 amino acids. CDR3 in amino acids: CASSYSTVSSYNEQFF. The CDR3 DNA reads TGTGCCAGCAGTTACTCGACAGTTAGCTCCTACAATGAGCAGTTCTTC.

This clonotype was seen more than once but under ten times. V and J are TRBV5-1 and TRBJ2-7; 7 bases agree with TRBD1. V was clipped by 4 bases and J by 7 bases; unmatched bases: 14. This CDR3 has 15 residues. Germline loops: CDR1 SGHRS, CDR2 YFSETQ. The CDR3 nucleotides read TGCGCCAGCAGCCAGGAACAGGGGCTACGGGTGGAGCAGTACTTC. This codes for CASSQEQGLRVEQYF. Using reference TRBV5-1 and TRBJ2-7 for the parts outside the CDR3, the full variable domain is KAGVTQTPRYLIKTRGQQVTLSCSPISGHRSVSWYQQTPGQGLQFLFEYFSETQRNKGNFPGRFSGRQFSNSRSEMNVSTLELGDSALYLCASSQEQGLRVEQYFGPGTRLTVT.

This clonotype was found many times. The chain uses TRBV4-3 and TRBJ2-7; 9 bases line up with TRBD1. Germline V lookup: CDR1 LGHNA, CDR2 YSLEER. Trimming removed 5 bases from V and 4 bases from J; junction bases left unmatched: 6. This CDR3 is built from 14 residues. The CDR3 spells CASSEGTGRYEQYF. In nucleotides, the CDR3 is TGCGCCAGCAGCGAAGGGACAGGGAGATACGAGCAGTACTTC.

This clonotype showed up just once. The chain couples TRBV2 to TRBJ2-7; maybe TRBD1 (5 bases). The V and J ends lost 6 bases and 3 bases respectively, with 12 bases between them. The CDR3 consists of 13 residues. Germline V CDR1 and CDR2: SNHLY, FYNNEI. This chain's CDR3 is CASRGQGGYEQYF. The CDR3 DNA reads as TGTGCCAGCAGGGGGCAGGGCGGCTACGAGCAGTACTTC.